This TCR beta chain originates from a study of vaccination effects on CD4 cells after COVID-19. CDR1 and CDR2 (germline): ENHRY, SYGVKD. Trimming left V 3 bases short and J 2 bases short, with 5 bases between. This CDR3 spans 14 amino acids. CD4+ T cells specific for antigen were expanded with viral peptide pools by the ViraFEST assay before sequencing. Once cultured for around 11 days, the cells underwent separation to obtain CD4+ T cells. The study found no prior SARS-CoV-2 infection in the vaccine recipients, who tested negative for nucleocapsid antibodies. IL-2 medium was substituted for half the medium on days 3 and 7. Findings of the study overall: Few convalescent patients were studied, and early post-infection samples were lacking.

Some clones are missing from TCRdb's copy, which holds only in-frame ones; the method was immunoSEQ multiplex PCR. The sample has 20,000 to 25,000 clones; about 63% are singletons. This clone appeared once. Its antigen is currently unknown. The chain employs TRBV10-3 and TRBJ2-6; D gene ambiguous. The sequence was collected from a human donor who received a COVID-19 vaccine. The sample here was CD4+ T cells from PBMCs cultured with HCoV-NL63 spike peptides, taken before COVID-19 vaccination. The CDR3 region is CAISDGPGANVLTF. Here the CDR3 DNA reads TGTGCCATCAGTGACGGGCCTGGGGCCAACGTCCTGACTTTC.